The rows below give T cell receptor beta chains drawn from one sample of a study of beta chain features in type 1 diabetes. Produced via immunoSEQ multiplex PCR; TCRdb's table is partial and in-frame only. Counted here are 900,000 or so clones, around a sixth occurring once; the ten biggest clones make up 0.02% to 0.025%. The sequenced sample was naive CD4+ T cells from blood. Receptors originate from a woman aged 18-35 years in good health. Each CDR3 is given with its conserved first and last residue. A D gene is named only where the DNA matches it firmly. The size entry is marked missing in some rows and otherwise reads once, few, many or a size class.

j_gene,v_gene,abundance,d_gene,len,CDR3aa,CDR3nt
TRBJ2-3,TRBV5-5,few,NA,12,CASSPGTDTQYF,TGTGCCAGCAGCCCGGGCACAGATACGCAGTATTTT
TRBJ2-6,TRBV5-1,few,TRBD2,19,CASSLGLAGVSRGANVLTF,TGCGCCAGCAGCTTGGGACTAGCGGGAGTCTCGCGAGGGGCCAACGTCCTGACTTTC
TRBJ2-7,TRBV7-8,few,NA,13,CASSLDFSYEQYF,TGTGCCAGCAGCTTAGACTTCTCCTACGAGCAGTACTTC
TRBJ2-1,TRBV19,NA,NA,13,CASSIAEGGEQFF,TGTGCCAGTAGTATAGCGGAGGGGGGTGAGCAGTTCTTC
TRBJ2-7,TRBV7-2,few,NA,13,CASSLDRGYEQYF,TGTGCCAGCAGCCTGGACCGGGGGTACGAGCAGTACTTC
TRBJ2-7,TRBV28,few,NA,11,CASAISHEQYF,TGTGCCAGCGCAATATCTCACGAGCAGTACTTC
TRBJ2-1,TRBV5-4,NA,TRBD2,15,CASSAGLAGVNEQFF,TGTGCCAGCAGCGCCGGACTAGCGGGAGTAAATGAGCAGTTCTTC
TRBJ1-2,TRBV10-3,few,NA,15,CAISELGNIIGGYTF,TGTGCCATCAGTGAGTTGGGAAACATTATCGGCGGCTACACCTTC
TRBJ2-7,TRBV29-1,few,NA,13,CSAQRQGNSEQYF,TGCAGCGCTCAAAGGCAGGGCAACAGCGAGCAGTACTTC
TRBJ2-3,TRBV10-3,few,NA,14,CAISEGRGTDTQYF,TGTGCCATCAGTGAGGGGAGAGGCACAGATACGCAGTATTTT
TRBJ2-2,TRBV7-3,NA,NA,13,CASSLSETGELFF,TGTGCCAGCAGCTTAAGCGAAACCGGGGAGCTGTTTTTT
TRBJ1-2,TRBV5-1,NA,TRBD1,15,CASSLGPGTGHGYTF,TGCGCCAGCAGCTTGGGCCCGGGGACAGGGCATGGCTACACCTTC
TRBJ1-3,TRBV11-2,few,NA,16,CASSKRTVDYGNTIYF,TGTGCCAGCAGCAAAAGGACAGTCGATTACGGAAACACCATATATTTT
TRBJ2-3,TRBV7-2,few,NA,13,CASSLVLEDTQYF,TGTGCCAGCAGCTTAGTGTTGGAGGATACGCAGTATTTT
TRBJ2-1,TRBV5-5,few,NA,12,CASSFEYNEQFF,TGTGCCAGCAGCTTTGAGTACAATGAGCAGTTCTTC
TRBJ1-1,TRBV28,NA,NA,11,CASALGTEAFF,TGTGCCAGCGCCTTGGGCACTGAAGCTTTCTTT
TRBJ2-7,TRBV7-2,NA,NA,14,CASSSATGSYEQYF,TGTGCCAGCAGCTCCGCAACAGGGTCCTACGAGCAGTACTTC
TRBJ1-2,TRBV18,few,NA,13,CASSPRTEDGYTF,TGTGCCAGCTCACCACGGACGGAAGATGGCTACACCTTC
TRBJ2-1,TRBV15,few,TRBD2,20,CATSRVGSGLALSSYNEQFF,TGTGCCACCAGCAGAGTTGGGAGCGGACTAGCGTTAAGCTCCTACAATGAGCAGTTCTTC
TRBJ2-3,TRBV6-5,NA,NA,15,CASSYSGTLGDTQYF,TGTGCCAGCAGTTATTCCGGGACTCTGGGGGATACGCAGTATTTT
TRBJ1-5,TRBV28,few,TRBD1,14,CASSFGTGDQPQHF,TGTGCCAGCAGTTTTGGGACAGGGGATCAGCCCCAGCATTTT
TRBJ2-4,TRBV4-2,NA,NA,17,CASSQVWVDLAKNIQYF,TGTGCCAGCAGCCAAGTCTGGGTGGACCTAGCCAAAAACATTCAGTACTTC
TRBJ1-5,TRBV15,NA,NA,16,CATSRDSGRSNQPQHF,TGTGCCACCAGCAGAGATTCGGGCAGGAGCAATCAGCCCCAGCATTTT
TRBJ1-1,TRBV2,few,NA,10,CASSGELAFF,TGTGCCAGCAGTGGGGAGCTAGCTTTCTTT
TRBJ2-6,TRBV5-1,NA,NA,15,CASSNTGTGANVLTF,TGCGCCAGCAGCAACACAGGGACTGGGGCCAACGTCCTGACTTTC
TRBJ2-5,TRBV7-8,NA,NA,11,CEMLIQETQYF,TGTGAGATGCTCATCCAAGAGACCCAGTACTTC
TRBJ2-3,TRBV18,NA,NA,15,CASSPSTPGTDTQYF,TGTGCCAGCTCGCCCTCTACGCCGGGCACAGATACGCAGTATTTT
TRBJ1-2,TRBV5-6,few,NA,19,CASSFRRTAGWTMNYGYTF,TGTGCCAGCAGCTTCCGGCGAACAGCAGGGTGGACTATGAACTATGGCTACACCTTC
TRBJ2-7,TRBV7-8,NA,TRBD1,15,CASSLAWDRLYEQYF,TGTGCCAGCAGCTTAGCGTGGGACAGACTCTACGAGCAGTACTTC
TRBJ1-4,TRBV15,few,NA,12,CATSRVHEKLFF,TGTGCCACCAGCAGGGTTCATGAAAAACTGTTTTTT
TRBJ1-2,TRBV6-6,NA,NA,14,CASSYLSGSYGYTF,TGTGCCAGCAGTTACCTTTCCGGAAGCTATGGCTACACCTTC
TRBJ2-5,TRBV28,NA,NA,14,CASSSAGSEETQYF,TGTGCCAGCAGTTCCGCAGGGAGTGAAGAGACCCAGTACTTC
TRBJ2-3,TRBV5-1,few,NA,15,CASSLAFRSTDTQYF,TGCGCCAGCAGCTTGGCCTTTAGGAGCACAGATACGCAGTATTTT
TRBJ2-5,TRBV2,few,TRBD2,15,CASRSGTSGQETQYF,TGTGCCAGCAGATCCGGGACTAGCGGCCAAGAGACCCAGTACTTC
TRBJ2-5,TRBV7-6,few,TRBD2,15,CASSLGGTSQETQYF,TGTGCCAGCAGCTTAGGCGGGACTAGCCAAGAGACCCAGTACTTC
TRBJ2-7,TRBV28,few,NA,12,CASSSGDYEQYF,TGTGCCAGCAGTTCGGGTGACTACGAGCAGTACTTC
TRBJ2-3,TRBV7-9,NA,TRBD2,17,CAAGRPLAGGLRDTQYF,TGTGCCGCGGGCCGACCACTAGCGGGAGGGCTTCGGGATACGCAGTATTTT
TRBJ2-2,TRBV6-5,NA,NA,12,CASRTVTGELFF,TGTGCCAGCAGGACAGTCACCGGGGAGCTGTTTTTT
TRBJ1-1,TRBV28,once,NA,14,CASSFQDRNIKAFF,TGTGCCAGCAGTTTTCAAGACAGAAACATTAAAGCTTTCTTT
TRBJ2-7,TRBV5-1,few,TRBD1,15,CASSLDRGEINEQYF,TGCGCCAGCAGCCTGGACAGGGGGGAAATCAACGAGCAGTACTTC
TRBJ2-1,TRBV6-6,few,NA,14,CASSYSEIHNEQFF,TGTGCCAGCAGTTACTCCGAGATCCACAATGAGCAGTTCTTC
TRBJ2-4,TRBV28,few,NA,13,CASSPQPKNIQYF,TGTGCCAGCTCCCCCCAGCCCAAAAACATTCAGTACTTC
TRBJ1-2,TRBV6-5,NA,NA,13,CASRPTNLYGYTF,TGTGCCAGCAGACCTACAAACCTGTATGGCTACACCTTC
TRBJ2-5,TRBV7-8,few,NA,14,CASSLVGRQETQYF,TGTGCCAGCAGCTTAGTAGGGCGGCAAGAGACCCAGTACTTC
TRBJ1-5,TRBV6-5,few,NA,12,CASSEGYQPQHF,TGTGCCAGCAGTGAAGGGTACCAGCCCCAGCATTTT
TRBJ1-4,TRBV9,NA,NA,13,CASSVRDNEKLFF,TGTGCCAGCAGCGTCCGTGACAATGAAAAACTGTTTTTT
TRBJ2-3,TRBV5-5,NA,NA,16,CASSTGGVSGTDTQYF,TGTGCCAGCAGCACAGGGGGGGTCTCGGGCACAGATACGCAGTATTTT
TRBJ1-1,TRBV29-1,NA,NA,13,CSVEWGPNTEAFF,TGCAGCGTTGAGTGGGGTCCGAACACTGAAGCTTTCTTT
TRBJ2-1,TRBV11-2,few,NA,15,CASSLGPGLYNEQFF,TGTGCCAGCAGCTTAGGACCCGGACTCTACAATGAGCAGTTCTTC
TRBJ1-2,TRBV28,NA,TRBD1,14,CASAPGQGNYGYTF,TGTGCCAGTGCCCCGGGACAGGGAAACTATGGCTACACCTTC
TRBJ2-1,TRBV7-9,few,TRBD2,15,CASSQRAGAYNEQFF,TGTGCCAGCAGCCAACGAGCGGGAGCCTACAATGAGCAGTTCTTC
TRBJ2-7,TRBV5-6,NA,NA,14,CASSFLGLEDEQYF,TGTGCCAGCAGCTTTTTGGGGTTGGAGGACGAGCAGTACTTC
TRBJ2-2,TRBV18,NA,NA,14,CASSPRPGTGELFF,TGTGCCAGCTCACCACGTCCTGGGACCGGGGAGCTGTTTTTT
TRBJ2-7,TRBV20-1,few,TRBD1,11,CSAGTGYEQYF,TGCAGTGCGGGGACAGGCTACGAGCAGTACTTC